A single sample is the source of the 5 T cell receptor beta chains below, sequenced in a study of CD8 T cells in ankylosing spondylitis. Using its own MiXCR run on the 5' RACE reads, TCRdb lists one record per CDR3 protein. The sample has 250,000 to 350,000 distinct CDR3 sequences, approximately 20% seen once. Material: blood, either unsorted or a sorted T cell fraction (not recorded which). The receptor source for this set is a male donor with ankylosing spondylitis or in good health (not recorded which).

This clonotype has more than one count but fewer than ten. The gene calls are TRBV9 and TRBJ2-5; the D gene is possibly TRBD1 (5 bases). V dropped 3 bases and J dropped 7 bases, with 16 bases sitting between them. Germline V CDR1 and CDR2: SGDLS, YYNGEE. This CDR3 region has 14 residues. CDR3 region: CASSAGATEGTQYF. CDR3 nucleotides: TGTGCCAGCAGCGCTGGGGCTACCGAAGGGACCCAGTACTTC.

The rearrangement links TRBV5-1 to TRBJ2-2; 10 bases fit TRBD1. The CDR3 has 15 amino acids. Unmatched junction bases numbered 9, after V lost 7 bases and J lost 6 bases. CDR1 is SGHRS and CDR2 is YFSETQ in the germline V gene. The CDR3 reads CASSPGQGISGELFF. The CDR3 DNA follows: TGCGCCAGCTCTCCGGGACAGGGGATTTCCGGGGAGCTGTTTTTT.

This clonotype was seen only a few times. CDR3 sequence: CASSPRGRGLAPTDTQYF. The DNA of the CDR3 is TGTGCCAGCAGTCCCCGCGGGAGGGGACTAGCACCGACAGATACGCAGTATTTT. The chain uses TRBV12-3 or TRBV12-4 and TRBJ2-3; 9 nucleotides line up with TRBD2. This CDR3 has 18 amino acids. V lost 5 bases to trimming and J lost 3 bases; unmatched junction nucleotides: 15.

The chain links TRBV28 to TRBJ2-5; no clear D gene. Per the germline V gene, CDR1 is MDHEN and CDR2 is SYDVKM. This CDR3 comprises 12 residues. V dropped 6 bases and J dropped 3 bases, with 8 bases sitting between them. The CDR3: CASSLQEETQYF. The DNA for the CDR3 is TGTGCCAGCAGCCTTCAGGAAGAGACCCAGTACTTC.

This clonotype has a count of ten or more. In DNA, the CDR3 is TGTGCCAGCGGGGGGTCTCTCTCCTACGAGCAGTACGTC. Encoded protein: CASGGSLSYEQYV. The J gene is TRBJ2-7, the V gene TRBV12-3 or TRBV12-4, with TRBD2 as a possible D gene (6 bases). CDR3 size: 13 residues. V gave up 8 bases and J gave up 0 bases, with 11 bases separating them.